The next 3 T cell receptor beta chains were all read from a single sample in a study of T cells after yellow fever vaccination. TCRdb processed the 5' RACE reads anew with MiXCR; each CDR3 protein has one entry. This table has 250,000 or so distinct CDR3 sequences, approximately 3.5% appearing once. Here the sequenced sample was PBMCs, taken 15 days after the yellow fever booster vaccination. Source of these receptors: a man between 18 and 35 years old who received the YFV17D yellow fever vaccine.

This clonotype was recorded many times. The gene calls are TRBV12-3 or TRBV12-4 and TRBJ2-1; TRBD1 is a possible D gene (5 bases). Trimming pared 2 bases from V and 6 bases from J, leaving 14 bases between. The CDR3 has 15 amino acids. This CDR3 is CASSLPQEGVNEQFF. DNA of the CDR3: TGTGCCAGCAGTTTACCGCAGGAAGGGGTCAATGAGCAGTTCTTC.

V is TRBV7-3 and J is TRBJ1-6; D remains ambiguous. Trimming removed 4 bases from V and 11 bases from J, with 0 bases in between. This CDR3 comprises 9 residues. CDR1 SGHTA and CDR2 FQGTGA come from the germline V gene. The CDR3 region has the DNA TGTGCCAGCAGCTCACCCCTCCACTTT. It encodes CASSSPLHF.

This clonotype was detected many times. The chain recombines TRBV7-9 with TRBJ1-6; 9 bases map to TRBD1. This CDR3 is built from 15 residues. Trimming took 1 base from V and 10 from J; bases not matched to a gene: 5. Germline lookup yields CDR1 SEHNR and CDR2 FQNEAQ (reference sequence). The CDR3 protein is CASSLGTGEISPLHF. CDR3 DNA: TGTGCCAGCAGCTTAGGGACAGGGGAGATCTCACCCCTCCACTTT.